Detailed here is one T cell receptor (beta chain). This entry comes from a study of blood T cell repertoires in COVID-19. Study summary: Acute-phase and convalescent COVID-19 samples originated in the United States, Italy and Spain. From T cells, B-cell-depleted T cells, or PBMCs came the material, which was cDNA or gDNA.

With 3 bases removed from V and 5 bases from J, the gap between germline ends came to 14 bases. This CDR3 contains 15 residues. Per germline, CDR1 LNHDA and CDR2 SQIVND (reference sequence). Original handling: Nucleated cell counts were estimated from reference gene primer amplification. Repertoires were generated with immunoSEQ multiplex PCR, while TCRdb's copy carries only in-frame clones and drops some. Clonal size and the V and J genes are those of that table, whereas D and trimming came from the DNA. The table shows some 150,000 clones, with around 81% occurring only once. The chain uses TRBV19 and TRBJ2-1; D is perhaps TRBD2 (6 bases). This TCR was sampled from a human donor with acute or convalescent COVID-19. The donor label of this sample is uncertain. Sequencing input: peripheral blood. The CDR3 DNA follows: TGTGCCAGTAGTATCCGGCCTAGCGCAAACAATGAGCAGTTCTTC. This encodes CASSIRPSANNEQFF.